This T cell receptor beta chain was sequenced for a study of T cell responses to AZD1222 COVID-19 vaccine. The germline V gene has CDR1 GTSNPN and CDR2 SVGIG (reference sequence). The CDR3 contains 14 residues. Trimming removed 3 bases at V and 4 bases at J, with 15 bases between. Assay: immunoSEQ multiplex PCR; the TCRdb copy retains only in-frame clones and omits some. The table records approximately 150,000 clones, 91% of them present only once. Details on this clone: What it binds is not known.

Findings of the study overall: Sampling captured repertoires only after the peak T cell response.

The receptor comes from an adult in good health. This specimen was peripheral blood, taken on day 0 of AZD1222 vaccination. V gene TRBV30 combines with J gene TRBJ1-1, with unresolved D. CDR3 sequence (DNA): TGTGCCTGGAGCAACCCCCAACGAGGCACTGAAGCTTTCTTT. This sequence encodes CAWSNPQRGTEAFF.